Following are 9 T cell receptor beta chains from one sample sequenced in a study of shared clonotypes between healthy human individuals. TCRdb's copy holds only in-frame clones and misses some; the assay was immunoSEQ multiplex PCR. The sample lists roughly 1,000,000 clones, approximately 78% seen once, with 0.5% to 0.6% in the top ten. The sequencing input was memory CD4+ T cells from PBMCs. This sample's subset: CD45RA-negative fraction. The receptors come from a man aged 18 to 30 in good health. Some clones in this sample may be carry-over from other donors' samples.

The chain joins TRBV28 to TRBJ1-2, with D hard to call. CDR1 is MDHEN and CDR2 is SYDVKM in the germline V gene. The CDR3 consists of 12 residues. Trimming took 5 bases from V and 0 from J, leaving 4 bases between them. The CDR3 region has the DNA TGTGCCAGCAGTCAATCTAACTATGGCTACACCTTC. This sequence encodes CASSQSNYGYTF.

Only one count was recorded for this clone. V is TRBV28 and J is TRBJ1-2; 9 bases are a match to TRBD1. Trimming at V came to 5 bases and at J to 3 bases, leaving 7 bases not matched to a gene. Germline values: CDR1 MDHEN, CDR2 SYDVKM. The CDR3 runs 15 residues. The CDR3 protein is CASSPGTGSDYGYTF. The CDR3 coding sequence is TGTGCCAGCAGTCCCGGGACAGGGTCCGACTATGGCTACACCTTC.

The gene calls are TRBV5-1 and TRBJ1-1; D remains unclear. This CDR3 region has 14 residues. Germline V lookup: CDR1 SGHRS, CDR2 YFSETQ. V lost 4 bases and J lost 1, with 11 bases in between. The CDR3, as DNA: TGCGCCAGCAGCGCCGTTACAGAGAACACTGAAGCTTTCTTT. It translates to CASSAVTENTEAFF.

J is TRBJ1-2 and V is TRBV5-4; TRBD1 is a possible D gene (5 bases). The germline V and J ends were trimmed by 2 bases and 8 bases, with 10 bases remaining between them. The CDR3 sequence is 12 residues long. Per the germline V gene, CDR1 is SGHNT and CDR2 is YYREEE (reference sequence). CDR3 protein: CASSFGQGGYTF. CDR3 DNA: TGTGCCAGCAGCTTCGGTCAGGGCGGCTACACCTTC.

V usage is TRBV6-6 and J usage is TRBJ2-5; D tentatively reads TRBD1 or TRBD2 (5 bases each). The length of the CDR3 is 15 residues. Germline V lookup: CDR1 MNHNY, CDR2 SVGAGI (reference sequence). The V end was cut by 7 bases, the J end by 5 bases, with 20 bases between. CDR3 nucleotides: TGTGCCAGCAAAAGGGGACGGTTCGGGAAGGAGACCCAGTACTTC. It specifies CASKRGRFGKETQYF.

This rearrangement joins TRBV2 to TRBJ1-5, with D uncertain. From germline, CDR1 is SNHLY and CDR2 FYNNEI. The V end was cut by 0 bases, the J end by 4 bases, with 13 bases between. The CDR3 is made up of 16 amino acids. CDR3 sequence (DNA): TGTGCCAGCAGTGAAGCCCCAACGTCCTTAAATCAGCCCCAGCATTTT. As protein: CASSEAPTSLNQPQHF.

This chain uses TRBV4-2 with TRBJ2-1, with TRBD2 identical over 11 bases. CDR1 LGHNA and CDR2 YNFKEQ come from the germline V gene. The CDR3 contains 20 residues. The junction had 10 bases not matched to a gene; V was cut back by 0 bases and J by 0 bases. CDR3 DNA: TGTGCCAGCAGCCAAGACCCCGGGACTAGCGGATATTTCTCCTACAATGAGCAGTTCTTC. This sequence encodes CASSQDPGTSGYFSYNEQFF.

This clone has just one count. The J gene is TRBJ2-5, the V gene TRBV25-1; 7 bases agree with TRBD2. V was clipped by 4 bases and J by 4 bases; unmatched bases: 9. Germline-derived CDR1 and CDR2 are MGHDK and SYGVNS. This CDR3 region has 15 residues. The chain's CDR3 is CASSVPMTSTETQYF. In DNA, the CDR3 is TGTGCCAGCAGTGTACCGATGACTAGCACAGAGACCCAGTACTTC.

The V gene is TRBV6-1, the J gene TRBJ2-1; tentatively, D is TRBD2 (6 bases). The CDR3 is 15 amino acids. V lost 7 bases and J 12 bases, leaving 25 bases between the germline ends. Looked up from germline, CDR1 is MNHNS and CDR2 is SASEGT. The CDR3 DNA follows: TGTGCCAGCAATGACTGGGACCGCGGGACGAGGAGGCAGTTCTTC. Protein sequence: CASNDWDRGTRRQFF.